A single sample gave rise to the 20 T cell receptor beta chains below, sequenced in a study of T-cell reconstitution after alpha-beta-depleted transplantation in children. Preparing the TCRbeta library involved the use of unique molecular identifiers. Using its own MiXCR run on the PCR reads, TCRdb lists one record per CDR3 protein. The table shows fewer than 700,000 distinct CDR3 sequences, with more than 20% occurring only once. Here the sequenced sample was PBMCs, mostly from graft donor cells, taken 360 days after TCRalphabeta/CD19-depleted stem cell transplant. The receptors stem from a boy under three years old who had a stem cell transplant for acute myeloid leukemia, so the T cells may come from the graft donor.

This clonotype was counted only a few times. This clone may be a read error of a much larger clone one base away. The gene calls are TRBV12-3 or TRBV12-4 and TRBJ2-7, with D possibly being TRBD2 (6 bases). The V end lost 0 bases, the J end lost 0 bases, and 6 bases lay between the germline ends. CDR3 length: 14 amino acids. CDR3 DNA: TGTGCCAGCAGTTTAGCGGGGGGCTCCTACGAGCAGTACGTC. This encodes CASSLAGGSYEQYV.

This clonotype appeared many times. CDR3 sequence (DNA): TGCAGCGTTGCGACGGGTGAGCTTGGCACAGATACGCAGTATTTT. It is translated as CSVATGELGTDTQYF. The chain carries TRBV29-1 and TRBJ2-3; D uncertain. The germline V gene encodes CDR1 SQVTM and CDR2 ANQGSEA. The CDR3 spans 15 residues. V lost 4 bases and J 1 base, leaving 15 bases between the germline ends.

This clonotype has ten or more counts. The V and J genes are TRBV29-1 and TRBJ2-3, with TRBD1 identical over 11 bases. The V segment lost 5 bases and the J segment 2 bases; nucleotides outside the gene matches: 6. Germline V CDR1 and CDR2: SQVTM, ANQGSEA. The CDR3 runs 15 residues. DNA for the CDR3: TGCAGCGTTACACCGGACAGGGGGCCCACAGATACGCAGTATTTT. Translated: CSVTPDRGPTDTQYF.

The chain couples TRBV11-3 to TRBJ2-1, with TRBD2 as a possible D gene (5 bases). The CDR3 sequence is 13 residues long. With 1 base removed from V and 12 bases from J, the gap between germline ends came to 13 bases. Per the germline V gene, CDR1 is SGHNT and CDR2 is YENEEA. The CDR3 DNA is TGTGCCAGCAGCTTAGCCCCTCCGGAGGTGCAGTTCTTC. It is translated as CASSLAPPEVQFF.

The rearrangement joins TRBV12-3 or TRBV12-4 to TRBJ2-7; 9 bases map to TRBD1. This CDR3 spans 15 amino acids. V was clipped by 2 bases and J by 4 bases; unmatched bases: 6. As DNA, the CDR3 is TGTGCCAGCAGTTTATTAGGGACAGGGAGGTACGAGCAGTACTTC. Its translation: CASSLLGTGRYEQYF.

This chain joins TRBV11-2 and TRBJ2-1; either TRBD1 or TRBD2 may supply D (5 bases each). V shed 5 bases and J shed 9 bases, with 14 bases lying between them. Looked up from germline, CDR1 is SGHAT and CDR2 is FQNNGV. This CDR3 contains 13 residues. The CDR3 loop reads CASSPGTHSEQFF. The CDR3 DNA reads TGTGCCAGCAGCCCTGGGACCCACAGTGAGCAGTTCTTC. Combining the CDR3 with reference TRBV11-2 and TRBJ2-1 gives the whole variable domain EAGVAQSPRYKIIEKRQSVAFWCNPISGHATLYWYQQILGQGPKLLIQFQNNGVVDDSQLPKDRFSAERLKGVDSTLKIQPAKLEDSAVYLCASSPGTHSEQFFGPGTRLTVL.

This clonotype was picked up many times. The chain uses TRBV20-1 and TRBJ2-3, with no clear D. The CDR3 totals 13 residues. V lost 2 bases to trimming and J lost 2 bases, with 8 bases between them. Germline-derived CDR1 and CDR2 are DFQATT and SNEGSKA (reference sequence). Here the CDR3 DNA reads TGCAGTGCTAGAAAGGATCACACAGATACGCAGTATTTT. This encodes CSARKDHTDTQYF.

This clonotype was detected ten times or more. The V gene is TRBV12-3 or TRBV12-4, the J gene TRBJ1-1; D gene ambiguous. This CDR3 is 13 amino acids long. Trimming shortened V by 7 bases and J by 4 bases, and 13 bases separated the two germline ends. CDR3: CASTGGWGTEAFF. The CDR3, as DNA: TGTGCCAGCACCGGAGGTTGGGGCACTGAAGCTTTCTTT.

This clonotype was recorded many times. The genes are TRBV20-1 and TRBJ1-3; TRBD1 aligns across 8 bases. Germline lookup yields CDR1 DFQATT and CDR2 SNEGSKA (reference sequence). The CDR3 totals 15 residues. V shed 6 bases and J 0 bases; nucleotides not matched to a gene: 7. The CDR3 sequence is CSAEGDRLSGNTIYF. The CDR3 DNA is TGCAGTGCAGAGGGGGACAGGCTCTCTGGAAACACCATATATTTT.

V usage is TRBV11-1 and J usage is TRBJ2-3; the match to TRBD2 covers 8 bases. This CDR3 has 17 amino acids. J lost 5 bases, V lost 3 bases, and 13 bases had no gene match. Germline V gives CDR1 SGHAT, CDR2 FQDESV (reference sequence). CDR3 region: CASSFLSSGGTGDTQYF. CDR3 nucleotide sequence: TGTGCCAGCAGCTTCCTCTCCTCGGGGGGGACGGGAGATACGCAGTATTTT.

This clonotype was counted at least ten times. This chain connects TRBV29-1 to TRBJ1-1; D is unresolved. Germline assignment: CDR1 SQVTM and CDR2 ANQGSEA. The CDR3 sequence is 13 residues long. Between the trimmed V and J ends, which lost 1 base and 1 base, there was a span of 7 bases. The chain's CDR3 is CSVEGRQNTEAFF. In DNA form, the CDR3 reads TGCAGCGTTGAAGGCCGGCAGAACACTGAAGCTTTCTTT. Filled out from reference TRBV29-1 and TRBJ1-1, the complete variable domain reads SAVISQKPSRDICQRGTSLTIQCQVDSQVTMMFWYRQQPGQSLTLIATANQGSEATYESGFVIDKFPISRPNLTFSTLTVSNMSPEDSSIYLCSVEGRQNTEAFFGQGTRLTVV.

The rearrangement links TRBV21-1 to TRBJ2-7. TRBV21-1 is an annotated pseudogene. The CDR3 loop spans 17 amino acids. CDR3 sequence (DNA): TGTGCCAGCAGCAACGATAGACCTTTTAAGGGCTCCTACGAGCAGTACGTC. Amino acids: CASSNDRPFKGSYEQYV.

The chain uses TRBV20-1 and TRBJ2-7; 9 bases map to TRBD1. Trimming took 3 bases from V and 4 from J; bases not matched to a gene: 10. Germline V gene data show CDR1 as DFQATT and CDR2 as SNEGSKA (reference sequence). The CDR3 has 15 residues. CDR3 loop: CSASLADRGAYEQYF. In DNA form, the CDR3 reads TGCAGTGCTAGTCTCGCGGACAGGGGCGCGTACGAGCAGTACTTC.

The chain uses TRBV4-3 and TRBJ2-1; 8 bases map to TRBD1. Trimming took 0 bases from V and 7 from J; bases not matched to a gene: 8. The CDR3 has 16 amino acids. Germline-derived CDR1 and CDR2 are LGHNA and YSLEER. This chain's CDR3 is CASSQDHATGANEQFF. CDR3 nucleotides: TGCGCCAGCAGCCAAGATCATGCGACAGGGGCTAATGAGCAGTTCTTC.

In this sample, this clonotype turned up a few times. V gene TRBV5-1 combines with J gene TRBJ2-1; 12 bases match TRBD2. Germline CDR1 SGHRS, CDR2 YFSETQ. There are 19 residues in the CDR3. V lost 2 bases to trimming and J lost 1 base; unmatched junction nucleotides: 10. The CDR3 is CASSFGLAGGPDSYNEQFF. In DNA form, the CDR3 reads TGCGCCAGCAGCTTTGGGCTAGCGGGGGGGCCTGATTCCTACAATGAGCAGTTCTTC.

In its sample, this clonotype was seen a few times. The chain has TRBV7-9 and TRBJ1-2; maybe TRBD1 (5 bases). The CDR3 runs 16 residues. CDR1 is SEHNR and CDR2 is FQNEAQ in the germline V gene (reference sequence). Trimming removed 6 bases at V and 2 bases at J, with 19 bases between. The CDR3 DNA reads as TGTGCCAGCAGGCAGACACCGGGACGGGAAAACTATGGCTACACCTTC. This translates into CASRQTPGRENYGYTF.

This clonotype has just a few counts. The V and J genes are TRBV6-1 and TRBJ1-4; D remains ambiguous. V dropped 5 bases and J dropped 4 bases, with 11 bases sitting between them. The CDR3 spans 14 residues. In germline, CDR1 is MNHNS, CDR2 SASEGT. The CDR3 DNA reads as TGTGCCAGCAGTCAACCCGGGGTTAATGAAAAACTGTTTTTT. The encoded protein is CASSQPGVNEKLFF.

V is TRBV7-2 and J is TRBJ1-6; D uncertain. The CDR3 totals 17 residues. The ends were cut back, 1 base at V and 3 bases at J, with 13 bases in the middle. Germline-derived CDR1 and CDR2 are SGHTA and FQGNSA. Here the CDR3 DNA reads TGTGCCAGCAGCTTAGTTTGGGTGAGGGACTATAATTCACCCCTCCACTTT. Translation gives CASSLVWVRDYNSPLHF. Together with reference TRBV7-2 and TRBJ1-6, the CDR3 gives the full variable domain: GAGVSQSPSNKVTEKGKDVELRCDPISGHTALYWYRQSLGQGLEFLIYFQGNSAPDKSGLPSDRFSAERTGGSVSTLTIQRTQQEDSAVYLCASSLVWVRDYNSPLHFGNGTRLTVT.

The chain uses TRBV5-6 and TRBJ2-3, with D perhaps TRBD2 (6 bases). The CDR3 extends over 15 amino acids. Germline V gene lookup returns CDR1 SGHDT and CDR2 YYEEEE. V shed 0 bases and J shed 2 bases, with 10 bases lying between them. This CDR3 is CASSLERDFTDTQYF. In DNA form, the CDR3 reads TGTGCCAGCAGCTTGGAACGGGACTTCACAGATACGCAGTATTTT.

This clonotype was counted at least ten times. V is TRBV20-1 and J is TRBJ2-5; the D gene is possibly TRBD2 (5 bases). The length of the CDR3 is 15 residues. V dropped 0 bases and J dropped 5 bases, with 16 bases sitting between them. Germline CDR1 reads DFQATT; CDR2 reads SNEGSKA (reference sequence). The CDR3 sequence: CSARDARAGEETQYF. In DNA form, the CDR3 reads TGCAGTGCTAGAGATGCGAGGGCCGGAGAGGAGACCCAGTACTTC.